The 18 T cell receptor beta chains below come from one sample, sequenced in a study of T cell responses to AZD1222 COVID-19 vaccine. TCRdb's copy holds only in-frame clones and misses some; the assay was immunoSEQ multiplex PCR. The sample holds about 110,000 clones, roughly 90% seen once. The input for sequencing was peripheral blood, taken on day 0 of AZD1222 vaccination. The receptor source for this set is an adult in good health.

The chain joins TRBV2 to TRBJ2-2; TRBD2 is a possible D gene (6 bases). Germline assignment: CDR1 SNHLY and CDR2 FYNNEI. The ends were cut back, 7 bases at V and 8 bases at J, with 14 bases in the middle. This CDR3 is 13 amino acids long. The CDR3 region has the DNA TGTGCCAGCAACCGGGACTCAGTAGGGGAGCTGTTTTTT. Translated: CASNRDSVGELFF.

CDR3 region: CASSLARGIAETQYF. The CDR3 DNA reads as TGTGCCAGCAGCTTAGCGCGGGGGATCGCGGAGACCCAGTACTTC. The chain uses TRBV7-9 and TRBJ2-5, with 7 bases that match TRBD2. Germline loops: CDR1 SEHNR, CDR2 FQNEAQ (reference sequence). Losses at the gene ends were 0 bases for V and 5 bases for J; bases not matched to a gene: 6. This CDR3 is 15 amino acids long.

The CDR3 loop reads CASTQQGPNEKLFF. CDR3 nucleotides: TGTGCCAGCACTCAACAGGGGCCTAATGAAAAACTGTTTTTT. The chain recombines TRBV6-5 with TRBJ1-4; 7 nucleotides agree with TRBD1. J gave up 3 bases and V 7 bases, and 5 bases lay outside the gene matches. The CDR3 extends over 14 amino acids. CDR1 is MNHEY, CDR2 SVGAGI, per germline.

This clone appeared a single time. J is TRBJ1-1 and V is TRBV5-4; TRBD1 matches 10 bases. V lost 4 bases, J lost 4 bases, and 4 bases stayed unmatched. Per germline, CDR1 SGHNT and CDR2 YYREEE (reference sequence). This CDR3 contains 14 residues. DNA for the CDR3: TGTGCCAGCAGCGGAGACAGGGGGCTCACTGAAGCTTTCTTT. Translated, it gives CASSGDRGLTEAFF.

This chain joins TRBV5-6 and TRBJ2-5; weak D call: TRBD1 (5 bases). The length of the CDR3 is 16 residues. The germline gives CDR1 SGHDT, CDR2 YYEEEE. Trimming removed 4 bases from V and 5 bases from J, with 21 bases in between. DNA for the CDR3: TGTGCCAGCAGCCTGGCGATTTTCAGACAGTCCGAGACCCAGTACTTC. It is translated as CASSLAIFRQSETQYF. The whole variable domain, remainder taken from reference TRBV5-6 and TRBJ2-5, is DAGVTQSPTHLIKTRGQQVTLRCSPKSGHDTVSWYQQALGQGPQFIFQYYEEEERQRGNFPDRFSGHQFPNYSSELNVNALLLGDSALYLCASSLAIFRQSETQYFGPGTRLLVL.

The chain couples TRBV5-1 to TRBJ2-3, with 7 bases that match TRBD1. The CDR3 extends over 16 amino acids. The V gene's germline CDR1 is SGHRS and CDR2 YFSETQ. V was clipped by 3 bases and J by 3 bases; unmatched bases: 10. For the CDR3, the DNA is TGCGCCAGCAGCTCTCCTTTGGGCAGGGGGACAGATACGCAGTATTTT. Encoded protein: CASSSPLGRGTDTQYF.

V gene TRBV19 combines with J gene TRBJ1-5, with D unresolved. Per germline, CDR1 LNHDA and CDR2 SQIVND (reference sequence). V was cut by 0 bases and J by 3 bases, with 3 bases left in between. The CDR3 runs to 13 residues. CDR3 amino acids: CASSIEINQPQHF. For the CDR3, the DNA is TGTGCCAGTAGTATAGAAATCAATCAGCCCCAGCATTTT.

The chain couples TRBV14 to TRBJ1-1; D perhaps matches TRBD1 (6 bases). The CDR3 loop spans 17 amino acids. Per the germline V gene, CDR1 is SGHDN and CDR2 is FVKESK. V lost 0 bases and J 4 bases, leaving 18 bases between the germline ends. The CDR3 is CASSQDPWGRAFTEAFF. For the CDR3, the DNA is TGTGCCAGCAGCCAAGATCCTTGGGGGCGGGCGTTCACTGAAGCTTTCTTT.

The V call is TRBV19, the J call TRBJ1-5; a possible D gene is TRBD1 (5 bases). CDR1 and CDR2 from the germline V gene are LNHDA and SQIVND (reference sequence). V gave up 5 bases and J gave up 0 bases, with 23 bases separating them. This CDR3 has 19 residues. The CDR3 DNA reads as TGTGCCAGTAGTCCCACGGTCCCGGGACGGCGTTATAGCAATCAGCCCCAGCATTTT. This encodes CASSPTVPGRRYSNQPQHF. The complete variable domain, with remaining parts taken from reference TRBV19 and TRBJ1-5, reads DGGITQSPKYLFRKEGQNVTLSCEQNLNHDAMYWYRQDPGQGLRLIYYSQIVNDFQKGDIAEGYSVSREKKESFPLTVTSAQKNPTAFYLCASSPTVPGRRYSNQPQHFGDGTRLSIL.

The V gene is TRBV5-1, the J gene TRBJ2-1, with TRBD1 as a possible D gene (5 bases). Germline assignment: CDR1 SGHRS and CDR2 YFSETQ. Trimming removed 0 bases at V and 6 bases at J, with 16 bases between. The CDR3 is 16 residues long. The CDR3 DNA reads TGCGCCAGCAGCTTGGGATCAGGGTCTAACCTCAATGAGCAGTTCTTC. It encodes CASSLGSGSNLNEQFF. Variable domain in full (rest from reference TRBV5-1 and TRBJ2-1): KAGVTQTPRYLIKTRGQQVTLSCSPISGHRSVSWYQQTPGQGLQFLFEYFSETQRNKGNFPGRFSGRQFSNSRSEMNVSTLELGDSALYLCASSLGSGSNLNEQFFGPGTRLTVL.

This rearrangement joins TRBV5-6 to TRBJ2-5; 8 bases align to TRBD1. V gave up 2 bases and J gave up 3 bases; unmatched junction bases: 6. CDR1 and CDR2 from the germline V gene are SGHDT and YYEEEE. The CDR3 sequence is 15 residues long. CDR3 nucleotides: TGTGCCAGCAGCTTTCCGTCGACAGGGGAAGAGACCCAGTACTTC. It is translated as CASSFPSTGEETQYF.

The chain couples TRBV28 to TRBJ1-5, with 9 bases identical to TRBD1. V lost 3 bases, J lost 8 bases, and 5 bases stayed unmatched. Germline assignment: CDR1 MDHEN and CDR2 SYDVKM. The CDR3 covers 14 residues. As DNA, the CDR3 is TGTGCCAGCAGTTTCCTACAGGGGGCTGAGCCCCAGCATTTT. This encodes CASSFLQGAEPQHF.

This chain uses TRBV3-1 (or the pseudogene TRBV3-2) with TRBJ2-5; unclear D gene. The length of the CDR3 is 15 residues. Per germline, CDR1 LGHDT and CDR2 YNNKEL (reference sequence). V lost 4 bases to trimming and J lost 4 bases, with 16 bases between them. The CDR3 spells CASSRVLMGIETQYF. CDR3 coding DNA: TGTGCCAGCAGCCGGGTTCTGATGGGGATAGAGACCCAGTACTTC.

The rearrangement uses TRBV3-1 (or the pseudogene TRBV3-2) and TRBJ2-5, with a weak D call TRBD1 (6 bases). Germline assignment: CDR1 LGHDT and CDR2 YNNKEL (reference sequence). Trimming cost V 1 base and J 4 bases, with 13 bases left between them. The CDR3 totals 15 residues. The CDR3 here is CASSQGNRDVETQYF. The CDR3 DNA is TGTGCCAGCAGCCAAGGAAACAGGGATGTAGAGACCCAGTACTTC.

CDR3 nucleotide sequence: TGTGCCAGCAGCCTCGCGGGGGCCGGCACAGATACGCAGTATTTT. Its translation: CASSLAGAGTDTQYF. The chain couples TRBV7-9 to TRBJ2-3; a possible D gene is TRBD2 (7 bases). The CDR3 has 15 amino acids. Looked up from germline, CDR1 is SEHNR and CDR2 is FQNEAQ (reference sequence). The V end lost 5 bases, the J end lost 1 base, and 13 bases lay between the germline ends.

V gene TRBV10-2 combines with J gene TRBJ1-2; 7 bases are a match to TRBD1. This CDR3 is 14 amino acids long. Germline CDR1 reads WSHSY; CDR2 reads SAAADI. Trimming took 5 bases from V and 3 from J; bases not matched to a gene: 6. The CDR3 nucleotides are TGCGCCAGCAGTTTCCTCGACAGGGACTATGGCTACACCTTC. Encoded protein: CASSFLDRDYGYTF.

V is TRBV11-2 and J is TRBJ2-7; D assignment may be TRBD1 or TRBD2 (5 bases each). Per germline, CDR1 SGHAT and CDR2 FQNNGV. Deletions cut 3 bases from V and 7 bases from J, with 16 bases between. The CDR3 totals 14 residues. The CDR3 spells CASSLSGALGEQYF. DNA of the CDR3: TGTGCCAGCAGCTTGTCCGGGGCCTTGGGAGAGCAGTACTTC.

Note on this clone: The junction departs from germline at one end; a sequencing error may be responsible. The chain recombines TRBV3-1 (or the pseudogene TRBV3-2) with TRBJ1-1; TRBD1 aligns across 7 bases. Germline CDR1 LGHDT, CDR2 YNNKEL (reference sequence). This CDR3 has 11 residues. The CDR3 nucleotides are TGTGCCAGCAGCCAAAGGCAAGGGACAGCTTTT. Its translation is CASSQRQGTAF.